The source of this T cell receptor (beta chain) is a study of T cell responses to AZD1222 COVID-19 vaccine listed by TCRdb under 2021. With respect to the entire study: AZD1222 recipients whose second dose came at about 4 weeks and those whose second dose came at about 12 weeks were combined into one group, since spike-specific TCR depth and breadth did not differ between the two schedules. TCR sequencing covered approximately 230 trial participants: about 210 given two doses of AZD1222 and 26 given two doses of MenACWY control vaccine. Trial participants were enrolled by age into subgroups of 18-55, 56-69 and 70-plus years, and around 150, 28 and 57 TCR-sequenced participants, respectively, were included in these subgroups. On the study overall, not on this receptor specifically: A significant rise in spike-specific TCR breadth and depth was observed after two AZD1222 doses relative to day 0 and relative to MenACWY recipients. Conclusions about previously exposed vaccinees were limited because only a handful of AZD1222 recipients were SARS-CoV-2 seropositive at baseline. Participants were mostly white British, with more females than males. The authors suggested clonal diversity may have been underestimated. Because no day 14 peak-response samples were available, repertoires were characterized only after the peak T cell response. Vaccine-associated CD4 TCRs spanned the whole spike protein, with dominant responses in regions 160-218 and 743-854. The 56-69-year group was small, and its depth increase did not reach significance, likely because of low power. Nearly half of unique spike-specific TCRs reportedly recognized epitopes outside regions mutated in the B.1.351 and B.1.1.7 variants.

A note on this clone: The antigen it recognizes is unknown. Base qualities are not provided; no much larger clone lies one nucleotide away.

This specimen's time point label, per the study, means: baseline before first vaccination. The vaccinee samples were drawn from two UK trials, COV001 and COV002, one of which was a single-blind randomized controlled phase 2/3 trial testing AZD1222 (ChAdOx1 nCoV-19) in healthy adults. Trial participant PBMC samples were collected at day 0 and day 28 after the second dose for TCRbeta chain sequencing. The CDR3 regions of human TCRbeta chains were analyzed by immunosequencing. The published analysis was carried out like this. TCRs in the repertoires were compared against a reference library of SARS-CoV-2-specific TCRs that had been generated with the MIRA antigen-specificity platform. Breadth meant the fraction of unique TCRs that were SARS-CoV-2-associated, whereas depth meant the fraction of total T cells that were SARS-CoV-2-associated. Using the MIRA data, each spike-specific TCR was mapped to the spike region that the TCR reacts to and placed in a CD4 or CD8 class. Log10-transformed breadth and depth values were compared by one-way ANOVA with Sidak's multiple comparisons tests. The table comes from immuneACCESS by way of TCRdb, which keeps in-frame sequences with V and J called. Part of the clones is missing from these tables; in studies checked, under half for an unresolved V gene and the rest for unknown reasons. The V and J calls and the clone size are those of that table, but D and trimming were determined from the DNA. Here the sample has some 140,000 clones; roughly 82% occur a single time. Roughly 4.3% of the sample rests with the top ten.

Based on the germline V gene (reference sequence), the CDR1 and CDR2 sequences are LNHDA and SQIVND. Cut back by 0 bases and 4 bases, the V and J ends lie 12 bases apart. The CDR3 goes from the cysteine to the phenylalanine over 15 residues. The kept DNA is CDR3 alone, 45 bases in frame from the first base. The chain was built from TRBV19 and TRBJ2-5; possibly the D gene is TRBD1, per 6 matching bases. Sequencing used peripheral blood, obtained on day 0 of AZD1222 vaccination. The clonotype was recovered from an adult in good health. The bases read TGTGCCAGTAGTATAGATCGGGTAGGGGGAGAGACCCAGTACTTC. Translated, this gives CASSIDRVGGETQYF.